A single sample gave rise to the 32 T cell receptor beta chains below, sequenced in a study of T cell changes during pregnancy in multiple sclerosis (dated by TCRdb to between 2019 and 2020). Receptors were amplified or captured by the immunoSEQ multiplex PCR assay. Entries here come from immuneACCESS through TCRdb and include only in-frame sequences with V and J called. Some clones fail to appear in such tables; in the studies checked, an unresolved V gene covers under half of the shortfall, and the cause of the remainder is unknown. Counted in this sample were roughly 84,000 clones; about 93% of them appeared once. Of the sample, 1.1% to 1.5% is held by the ten largest clones. Sequences were derived from peripheral blood, sampled in the third trimester of pregnancy. Every receptor here comes from a female donor in good health, enrolled as a control in a pregnancy study.

The chain combines TRBV5-4 with TRBJ2-4; 7 bases match TRBD1. Germline lookup yields CDR1 SGHNT and CDR2 YYREEE (reference sequence). V lost 4 bases to trimming and J lost 0 bases; unmatched junction nucleotides: 10. The CDR3 runs to 17 residues. CDR3 amino acids: CASSPRTGVEAKNIQYF. The CDR3 bases are TGTGCCAGCAGCCCTCGAACAGGGGTGGAAGCCAAAAACATTCAGTACTTC.

The rearrangement uses TRBV19 and TRBJ2-7, with a tentative D call TRBD2 (6 bases). Germline V CDR1 and CDR2: LNHDA, SQIVND (reference sequence). With 4 bases removed from V and 2 bases from J, the gap between germline ends came to 9 bases. The CDR3 runs 13 residues. In DNA, the CDR3 is TGTGCCAGTAGTAGCGGGATCCCCTACGAGCAGTACTTC. It translates to CASSSGIPYEQYF.

The genes are TRBV4-1 and TRBJ2-7, with D unresolved. V lost 1 base to trimming and J lost 6 bases, with 10 bases between them. The CDR3 sequence is 13 residues long. Germline lookup yields CDR1 MGHRA and CDR2 YSYEKL. CDR3 sequence: CASSQVSPPEQYF. CDR3 coding DNA: TGCGCCAGCAGCCAAGTGAGCCCCCCCGAGCAGTACTTC.

V gene TRBV9 combines with J gene TRBJ2-7; 8 bases match TRBD2. CDR1 and CDR2 (germline): SGDLS, YYNGEE. V shed 0 bases and J 0 bases; nucleotides not matched to a gene: 2. CDR3 length: 15 residues. The CDR3 protein is CASSVGLASSYEQYF. The CDR3 bases are TGTGCCAGCAGCGTAGGACTAGCGAGCTCCTACGAGCAGTACTTC. Supplemented by reference TRBV9 and TRBJ2-7, the full variable domain reads DSGVTQTPKHLITATGQRVTLRCSPRSGDLSVYWYQQSLDQGLQFLIQYYNGEERAKGNILERFSAQQFPDLHSELNLSSLELGDSALYFCASSVGLASSYEQYFGPGTRLTVT.

This clone turned up a few times. The chain has TRBV5-1 and TRBJ1-2; D might be TRBD1 (6 bases). This CDR3 is built from 13 residues. The germline V gene encodes CDR1 SGHRS and CDR2 YFSETQ. V was cut by 3 bases and J by 5 bases, with 11 bases left in between. CDR3 sequence: CASSYTGLYGYTF. CDR3 DNA: TGCGCCAGCAGCTACACAGGGCTGTATGGCTACACCTTC.

The gene calls are TRBV7-8 and TRBJ2-7; 9 nucleotides match TRBD2. This CDR3 is 15 amino acids long. Trimming removed 5 bases from V and 2 bases from J; junction bases left unmatched: 7. Germline V gene data show CDR1 as SGHVS and CDR2 as FQNEAQ. The chain's CDR3 is CASSNLTSGAYEQYF. The CDR3 DNA follows: TGTGCCAGCAGCAATTTGACTAGCGGAGCCTACGAGCAGTACTTC.

The sample holds one count of this clone. The chain combines TRBV5-1 with TRBJ1-2; D remains ambiguous. The germline V gene encodes CDR1 SGHRS and CDR2 YFSETQ. Trimming cost V 5 bases and J 4 bases, with 15 bases left between them. This CDR3 comprises 14 residues. This chain's CDR3 is CASSLRGETYGYTF. CDR3 nucleotide sequence: TGCGCCAGCAGTCTGCGTGGGGAGACCTATGGCTACACCTTC.

The chain carries TRBV28 and TRBJ2-7; TRBD1 matches 7 bases. Germline V gene data show CDR1 as MDHEN and CDR2 as SYDVKM. Trimming took 1 base from V and 3 from J; bases not matched to a gene: 12. CDR3 length: 17 residues. The DNA of the CDR3 is TGTGCCAGCAGTTTATACTCTCTGAACCGGGACAGCTACGAGCAGTACTTC. Translation gives CASSLYSLNRDSYEQYF.

The chain uses TRBV6-1 and TRBJ1-2, with D maybe TRBD1 (6 bases). V lost 4 bases, J lost 3 bases, and 21 bases lay in between. The CDR3 totals 17 residues. Germline CDR1 reads MNHNS; CDR2 reads SASEGT. CDR3 nucleotides: TGTGCCAGCAGTGCCCCCACAGGGTTAAACTCTGACTATGGCTACACCTTC. Translation gives CASSAPTGLNSDYGYTF.

In nucleotides, the CDR3 is TGTGCCAGCAGTCAAAGCCGGGACAGGGGCGGCTATGGCTACACCTTC. It encodes CASSQSRDRGGYGYTF. The rearrangement uses TRBV2 and TRBJ1-2; 10 bases are shared with TRBD1. J gave up 4 bases and V 5 bases, and 10 bases lay outside the gene matches. Germline V CDR1 and CDR2: SNHLY, FYNNEI. The CDR3 consists of 16 residues.

V gene TRBV29-1 combines with J gene TRBJ2-7; 7 nucleotides align to TRBD1. V shed 5 bases, J shed 7 bases, and the junction held 8 bases outside the gene matches. CDR1 is SQVTM and CDR2 is ANQGSEA in the germline V gene. The CDR3 contains 12 residues. Here the CDR3 DNA reads TGCAGCGTTCCAGACAGGGTGGGGGAGCAGTACTTC. Translating it yields CSVPDRVGEQYF.

The V and J genes are TRBV4-1 and TRBJ2-7, with 8 bases lining up with TRBD1. After removal of 0 bases from V and 5 bases from J, the junction contained 6 bases not matched to a gene. CDR3 length equals 15 residues. The V gene's germline CDR1 is MGHRA and CDR2 YSYEKL. The CDR3 sequence: CASSQEEDRGDEQYF. In DNA form, the CDR3 reads TGCGCCAGCAGCCAAGAGGAAGACAGGGGAGACGAGCAGTACTTC.

The chain carries TRBV5-1 and TRBJ2-7, with D possibly TRBD2 on 6 matching bases. Trimming removed 0 bases from V and 6 bases from J, with 16 bases in between. The CDR3 runs to 15 residues. Germline V gene lookup returns CDR1 SGHRS and CDR2 YFSETQ. The CDR3 loop reads CASSLESRERGEQYF. In DNA, the CDR3 is TGCGCCAGCAGCTTGGAATCGCGGGAAAGGGGCGAGCAGTACTTC. Looking up the rest from reference TRBV5-1 and TRBJ2-7 gives the full variable domain: KAGVTQTPRYLIKTRGQQVTLSCSPISGHRSVSWYQQTPGQGLQFLFEYFSETQRNKGNFPGRFSGRQFSNSRSEMNVSTLELGDSALYLCASSLESRERGEQYFGPGTRLTVT.

The rearrangement uses TRBV18 and TRBJ2-1; 8 bases agree with TRBD1. This CDR3 has 13 residues. V trimming: 3 bases; J trimming: 8 bases; junction bases outside the gene matches: 3. Germline V CDR1 and CDR2: KGHSH, LQKENI. The CDR3 spells CASSPGQDHEQFF. In nucleotides, the CDR3 is TGTGCCAGCTCACCGGGACAGGACCATGAGCAGTTCTTC.

This clone was found a few times. The chain employs TRBV19 and TRBJ2-7; the match to TRBD1 covers 7 bases. The CDR3 consists of 14 residues. Germline assignment: CDR1 LNHDA and CDR2 SQIVND (reference sequence). V was pared by 7 bases and J by 0 bases, with 6 bases of the junction left unmatched. The CDR3 is CASNPTGASYEQYF. Here the CDR3 DNA reads TGTGCCAGTAACCCCACAGGGGCCTCCTACGAGCAGTACTTC.

The chain uses TRBV5-1 and TRBJ2-7, with TRBD2 matching 10 bases. The CDR3 is 14 residues long. V lost 5 bases and J lost 0; bases outside the gene matches: 2. The V gene's germline CDR1 is SGHRS and CDR2 YFSETQ. CDR3 coding DNA: TGCGCCAGCAGTACTAGCGGGGACTCCTACGAGCAGTACTTC. Translated, it gives CASSTSGDSYEQYF.

This chain connects TRBV30 to TRBJ1-1; perhaps TRBD1 as D (5 bases). From germline, CDR1 is GTSNPN and CDR2 SVGIG (reference sequence). This CDR3 contains 13 residues. V lost 5 bases and J lost 1, with 11 bases in between. The CDR3 loop reads CAWLTDWNTEAFF. CDR3 sequence (DNA): TGTGCCTGGCTGACAGATTGGAACACTGAAGCTTTCTTT.

This chain links TRBV4-2 with TRBJ2-7; 9 positions match TRBD2. The germline V gene has CDR1 LGHNA and CDR2 YNFKEQ. The trim removed 0 bases at V and 3 bases at J, leaving 9 bases unmatched. This CDR3 contains 17 residues. The CDR3 coding sequence is TGTGCCAGCAGCCAAGAGGAAGTCGCTAGCGGGATCTACGAGCAGTACTTC. Translating gives CASSQEEVASGIYEQYF.

This sequence joins TRBV18 and TRBJ1-5; unclear D gene. The CDR3 totals 18 residues. V lost 2 bases and J lost 4, with 21 bases in between. The germline V gene encodes CDR1 KGHSH and CDR2 LQKENI. The CDR3 reads CASSPDGPQPPPNQPQHF. The CDR3 DNA sequence: TGTGCCAGCTCACCAGATGGGCCTCAACCCCCGCCTAATCAGCCCCAGCATTTT.

The chain is built from TRBV7-2 and TRBJ1-5; D ambiguous. This CDR3 is built from 12 residues. Germline V lookup: CDR1 SGHTA, CDR2 FQGNSA. Trimming pared 1 base from V and 7 bases from J, leaving 5 bases between. The DNA for the CDR3 is TGTGCCAGCAGCTTAGGACTGCAGCCCCAGCATTTT. This codes for CASSLGLQPQHF.

The chain recombines TRBV2 with TRBJ1-4; possibly TRBD1 for D (5 bases). V was clipped by 8 bases and J by 4 bases, with 8 bases between them. Germline values: CDR1 SNHLY, CDR2 FYNNEI. This CDR3 is 12 amino acids long. Written as DNA, the CDR3 is TGTGCCAGCGGGACTTTTAATGAAAAACTGTTTTTT. Translated, it gives CASGTFNEKLFF.

The chain employs TRBV11-1 and TRBJ1-1; D may be TRBD1 (6 bases). CDR3 size: 16 residues. The germline CDR1 and CDR2 sequences are SGHAT and FQDESV (reference sequence). V was pared by 2 bases and J by 6 bases, with 19 bases between. Written as DNA, the CDR3 is TGTGCCAGCAGCTTACGATCAGGGGTTAGAATTGCTGAAGCTTTCTTT. Its protein is CASSLRSGVRIAEAFF.

The chain couples TRBV27 to TRBJ2-7; TRBD1 aligns across 12 bases. CDR3 length equals 15 residues. CDR1 and CDR2 from the germline V gene are MNHEY and SMNVEV (reference sequence). The trim removed 5 bases at V and 7 bases at J, leaving 9 bases unmatched. The CDR3 DNA reads TGTGCCAGCAGTGGAGGGGACAGGGGGCGCCGGGAGCAGTACTTC. Translated: CASSGGDRGRREQYF.

The gene calls are TRBV7-9 and TRBJ2-7; a weak D match, TRBD2 (5 bases). Germline loops: CDR1 SEHNR, CDR2 FQNEAQ (reference sequence). V lost 1 base to trimming and J lost 6 bases, with 10 bases between them. The CDR3 has 13 amino acids. The chain's CDR3 is CASSLGTRGEQYF. In DNA, the CDR3 is TGTGCCAGCAGCTTAGGAACTAGAGGCGAGCAGTACTTC.

The chain combines TRBV4-2 with TRBJ2-1, with 9 bases fitting TRBD2. V trimming: 0 bases; J trimming: 6 bases; junction bases outside the gene matches: 9. This CDR3 is 17 amino acids long. The V gene's germline CDR1 is LGHNA and CDR2 YNFKEQ. CDR3 loop: CASSQDLPSGTINEQFF. The CDR3 region has the DNA TGTGCCAGCAGCCAAGATCTGCCTAGCGGGACCATCAATGAGCAGTTCTTC.

The CDR3 sequence is CASSLSSSGELFF. CDR3 sequence (DNA): TGTGCCAGCAGTTTGTCCTCGTCCGGGGAGCTGTTTTTT. The V call is TRBV28, the J call TRBJ2-2; D is uncertain. Trimming removed 3 bases from V and 6 bases from J, with 8 bases in between. The CDR3 has 13 residues. Germline V gives CDR1 MDHEN, CDR2 SYDVKM.

This chain uses TRBV4-2 with TRBJ2-1; D is unclear. CDR1 and CDR2 (germline): LGHNA, YNFKEQ. Trimming took off 3 bases at V and 2 bases at J, with 14 bases between the two ends. The CDR3 covers 16 residues. Here the CDR3 DNA reads TGTGCCAGCAGCCACTCCCTTAGCAGTCCCTACAATGAGCAGTTCTTC. As protein: CASSHSLSSPYNEQFF.

This chain links TRBV27 with TRBJ2-5; possible D gene TRBD2, 5 bases. Germline-derived CDR1 and CDR2 are MNHEY and SMNVEV (reference sequence). The CDR3 is 14 amino acids. The V end was cut by 3 bases, the J end by 2 bases, with 10 bases between. CDR3 amino acids: CASSLAGLQETQYF. As DNA, the CDR3 is TGTGCCAGCAGTTTGGCGGGCCTACAAGAGACCCAGTACTTC.

The CDR3 here is CASSEGGSRFLLSGNTIYF. DNA of the CDR3: TGTGCCAGCAGTGAAGGTGGGAGTAGGTTCCTTCTATCTGGAAACACCATATATTTT. V usage is TRBV2 and J usage is TRBJ1-3; D gene ambiguous. This CDR3 is built from 19 residues. V lost 1 base and J lost 1, with 20 bases in between. Germline values: CDR1 SNHLY, CDR2 FYNNEI.

The chain couples TRBV30 to TRBJ2-5; D uncertain. V was clipped by 3 bases and J by 4 bases, with 12 bases between them. Germline CDR1 GTSNPN, CDR2 SVGIG (reference sequence). The CDR3 consists of 13 residues. CDR3 sequence (DNA): TGTGCCTGGAGCCCCATTAGTGGAGAGACCCAGTACTTC. It yields the protein CAWSPISGETQYF.

This clone was recorded only once. The chain recombines TRBV2 with TRBJ2-7; 8 positions agree with TRBD2. CDR1 is SNHLY, CDR2 FYNNEI, per germline. The CDR3 consists of 14 residues. J was trimmed by 3 bases and V by 6 bases; bases with no gene match: 7. The CDR3 spells CASRATSGVYEQYF. DNA for the CDR3: TGTGCCAGCAGGGCTACTAGCGGAGTCTACGAGCAGTACTTC.

V usage is TRBV6-1 and J usage is TRBJ1-2, with D possibly matching TRBD1 (6 bases). The V and J ends lost 0 bases and 5 bases respectively, with 13 bases between them. Germline CDR1 is MNHNS and CDR2 is SASEGT. The CDR3 is 15 amino acids. The CDR3 loop is CASSEAAGGAYGYTF. DNA of the CDR3: TGTGCCAGCAGTGAAGCAGCGGGGGGCGCGTATGGCTACACCTTC.